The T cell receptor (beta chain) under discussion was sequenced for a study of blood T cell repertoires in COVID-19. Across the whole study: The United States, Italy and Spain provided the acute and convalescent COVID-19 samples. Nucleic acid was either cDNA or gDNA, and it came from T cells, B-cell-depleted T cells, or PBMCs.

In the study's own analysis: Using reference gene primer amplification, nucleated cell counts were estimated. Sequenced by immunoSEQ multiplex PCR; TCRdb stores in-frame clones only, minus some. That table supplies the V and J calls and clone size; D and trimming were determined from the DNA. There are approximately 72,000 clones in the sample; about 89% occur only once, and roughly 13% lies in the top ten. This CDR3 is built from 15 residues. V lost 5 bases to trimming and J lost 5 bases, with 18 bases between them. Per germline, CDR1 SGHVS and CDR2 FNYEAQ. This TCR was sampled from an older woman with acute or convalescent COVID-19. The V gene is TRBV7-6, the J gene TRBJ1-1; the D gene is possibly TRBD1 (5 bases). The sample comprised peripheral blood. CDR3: CASSPRGGGSTEAFF. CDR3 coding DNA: TGTGCCAGCAGCCCTAGGGGAGGCGGGTCTACTGAAGCTTTCTTT.